This section outlines one T cell receptor beta chain sequence together with its context. This clonotype was counted between two and nine times. Its antigen specificity is not known. No clone much larger than this one lies a single base away; base qualities are absent. This specimen belongs to a study of T-cell reconstitution after alpha-beta-depleted transplantation in children listed by TCRdb under 2016. A note on the overall study: The study quantitatively tracked T-cell immune reconstitution after TCRalphabeta/CD19-depleted allogeneic hematopoietic cell transplantation in children using TCR repertoire profiling.

To prepare the library, PCR was applied. Sequenced using an Illumina HiSeq 2500. TCR libraries were prepared with molecular barcoding, using unique molecular identifiers to normalize TCRbeta repertoire quantification. The raw public data were reprocessed by TCRdb itself: fastp quality trimming at Q25, MiXCR clonotype calling, in-frame beta chains only. Rows with one shared CDR3 protein collapse into an entry with the most common genes and DNA. The sample table contains roughly 490,000 distinct CDR3 sequences; only one count was recorded for over 10% of them. Approximately 14% of the sample is in the top ten clones. Paper-wide results and their limitations: Over the following months the frequencies of hyperexpanded clones went down, and after one year T-cell counts and TCRbeta diversity were mostly credited to newly produced T cells. The apparently early alphabetaT-cell count recovery about two months after transplant was reportedly dependent on only several hundred rapidly expanded clones derived from non-depleted graft cells. In some patients, high TCRbeta diversity at day 60 was attributed to recipient T cells and intrathymic progenitors that had survived conditioning.

Looking up the germline V gene yields CDR1 MDHEN and CDR2 SYDVKM. Its CDR3 holds 12 amino acids, cysteine through phenylalanine. The read is trimmed to its CDR3 DNA, 36 bases read in frame from base 1. V drops 5 bases and J drops 6 bases, leaving 10 bases in between. What this sample's treatment or condition label stands for: allogeneic hematopoietic cell transplantation with graft depleted of TCRalphabeta T cells and CD19 B cells. The transplant recipients were children given TCRalphabeta/CD19-depleted allogeneic hematopoietic cell grafts. The sample here was PBMCs, mostly from graft donor cells, taken 180 days after TCRalphabeta/CD19-depleted stem cell transplant. The sequence derives from a female patient younger than 10 who had a stem cell transplant for aplastic anemia, so the T cells may come from the graft donor. The rearranged segments are TRBV28 and TRBJ1-1; the D gene identity is not certain. The CDR3 reads CASSPFAPEAFF. The DNA sequence follows: TGTGCCAGCAGTCCATTCGCCCCTGAAGCTTTCTTT.